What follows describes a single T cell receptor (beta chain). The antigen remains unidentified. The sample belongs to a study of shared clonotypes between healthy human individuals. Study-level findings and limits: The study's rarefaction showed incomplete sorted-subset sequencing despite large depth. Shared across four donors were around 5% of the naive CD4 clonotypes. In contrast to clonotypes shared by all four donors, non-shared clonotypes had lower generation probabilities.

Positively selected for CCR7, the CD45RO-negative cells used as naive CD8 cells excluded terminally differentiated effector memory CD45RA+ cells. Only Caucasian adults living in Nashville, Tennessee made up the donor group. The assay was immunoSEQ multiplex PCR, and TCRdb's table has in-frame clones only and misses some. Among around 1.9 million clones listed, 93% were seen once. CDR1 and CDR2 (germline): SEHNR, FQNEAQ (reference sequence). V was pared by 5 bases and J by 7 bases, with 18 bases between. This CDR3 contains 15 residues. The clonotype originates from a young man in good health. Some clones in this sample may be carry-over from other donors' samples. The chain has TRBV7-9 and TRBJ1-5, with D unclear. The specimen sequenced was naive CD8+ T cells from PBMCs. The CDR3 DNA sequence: TGTGCCAGCAGCCTATCCGACCAGTTTGGGCAGCCCCAGCATTTT. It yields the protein CASSLSDQFGQPQHF.